This T cell receptor beta chain was sequenced for a study of T cells in Graves' hyperthyroidism and ophthalmopathy (dated by TCRdb to about 2019). With regard to the full study: Peripheral blood was collected at initial diagnosis, before any treatment. A discovery cohort of fewer than 110 patients, about 40 with Graves' ophthalmopathy and under 60 with stable Graves' hyperthyroidism, was used to find distinguishing TCR V-J signatures. An independent validation cohort of 18 to 20 hyperthyroidism patients and some 15 patients who later progressed to ophthalmopathy tested prospective prediction of ophthalmopathy. The 100 or so discovery patients were divided at random into training and test sets in a 7:3 ratio. Thyroid tissue and blood T-cell repertoires from six Graves' hyperthyroidism patients were also compared in the study. Following sampling, methimazole starting at 30 mg daily was given to hyperthyroidism patients, and high-dose intravenous methylprednisolone was given to ophthalmopathy patients. TCR Vbeta CDR3 sequencing of roughly 140 peripheral blood samples (more than 40 ophthalmopathy, around 80 hyperthyroidism and 17 progressor patients) is reported in the paper.

Per the germline V gene (reference sequence), SEHNR is the CDR1 and FQNEAQ is the CDR2. Counted from cysteine to phenylalanine, this CDR3 has 15 amino acids. The CDR3 DNA has 45 bases and is translated from base 1. V drops 5 bases and J drops 7 bases, leaving 18 bases in between. Amplification of TCR beta CDR3 regions was carried out from RNA transcripts. For the first round of RT-PCR on the TCR CDR3, the HTBI primer set was used together with the Qiagen OneStep RT-PCR kit. Libraries were constructed in a second round of multiplex PCR, after which size selection and purification were performed. Libraries were sequenced paired-end with 100 bp reads on an Illumina HiSeq2000. In the source study's methods: SOAPnuke was used to process the raw data, with reads discarded if the reads contained adapters or uncalled bases, had a mean Phred below 15, or lacked an exact constant-primer or identifier match. High-quality paired reads were merged with COPE v1.2.5, and unique nucleotide sequences were defined as clonotypes. MiTCR v1.1 was used to align clonotypes to the IMGT TRBV, TRBD and TRBJ reference segments. The analysis was restricted to V-J combinations with a frequency above 0.0001, which together covered about 99% of the repertoires. The TCS score was defined as F50 (clonal expansion) divided by E x V (chaos), with BLOSUM62-based TCRdist calculated between CDR3 peptides within each V-J. Welch's t-statistics and random forest reduced fewer than 550 V-J features to 13, which were used in a naive Bayes classifier (R e1071). TCRdb cleaned the public reads at Q25 with fastp, built clones with MiXCR and kept in-frame beta chains. Every CDR3 protein is listed once, alongside the most common genes and DNA of its rows. Here the V and J calls rest on TCRdb's processing, not on the authors' analysis. The sample yields hundreds of thousands of distinct CDR3 sequences; approximately 15% were counted once. Jointly, the top ten make up approximately 10% of the sample.

Stable Graves' hyperthyroidism was defined as the absence of progression to ophthalmopathy over 18 months of follow-up. Hyperthyroidism patients were newly diagnosed, with disease duration under 2 months, and aged 18 to 65 years. Any patient with an uncontrolled infection, another autoimmune disease, pregnancy or lactation was excluded. Diagnoses relied on clinical symptoms, serum thyroxine and TRAb, thyroid ultrasound and orbital computed tomography. PBMCs were isolated from 10 ml of fresh peripheral blood by Ficoll-Paque density gradient centrifugation. Total RNA was extracted using Trizol reagent, and RNA quality was assessed on an Agilent 2100 Bioanalyzer. This clonotype has a count of ten or more. Its antigen is unknown. The record has no base qualities; no much larger clone is one base away. Overall results and qualifications from the work: A 13 V-J signature model separated ophthalmopathy from stable hyperthyroidism, with around 91% sensitivity and about 81% specificity in cross-validation and 80%/75% in testing. In validation, progression to ophthalmopathy was predicted by the model with nearly 71% sensitivity and 72.22% specificity, a median of roughly 6.4 months before onset. No statistical method was used to fix the sample size in advance, and group allocation was not hidden from the investigators. Blood samples also contained most of the expanded thyroid clonotypes (frequency above 0.001), which suggests that blood repertoires may reflect thyroid immune responses.

Sequencing input: blood. The TCR was taken from a woman younger than 30 with Graves' hyperthyroidism. The rearranged chain carries TRBV7-9 and TRBJ2-1; a weak D assignment points to TRBD1 (6 bases agree). The nucleotide sequence is given as TGTGCCAGCAGCCAATCGGTGCCAGGGGAAAATGAGCAGTTCTTC. It translates as CASSQSVPGENEQFF.